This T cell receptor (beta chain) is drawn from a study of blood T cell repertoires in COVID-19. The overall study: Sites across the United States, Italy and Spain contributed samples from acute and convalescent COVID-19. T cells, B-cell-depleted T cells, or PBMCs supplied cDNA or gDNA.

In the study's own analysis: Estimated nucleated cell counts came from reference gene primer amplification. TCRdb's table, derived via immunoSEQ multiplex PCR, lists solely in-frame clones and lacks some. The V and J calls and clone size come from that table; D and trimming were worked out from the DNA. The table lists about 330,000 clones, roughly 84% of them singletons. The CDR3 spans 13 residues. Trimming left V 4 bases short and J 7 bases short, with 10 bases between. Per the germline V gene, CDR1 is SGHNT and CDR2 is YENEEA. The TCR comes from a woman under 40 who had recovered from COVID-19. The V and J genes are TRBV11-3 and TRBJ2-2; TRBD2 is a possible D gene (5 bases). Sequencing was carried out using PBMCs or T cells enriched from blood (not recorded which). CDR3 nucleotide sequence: TGTGCCAGCAGCTCTTCCCGGGGCGGGGAGCTGTTTTTT. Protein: CASSSSRGGELFF.